Detailed here is one T cell receptor (beta chain). The data were obtained in a study of blood T cell repertoires in COVID-19. Whole-study context: Samples came from the United States, Italy and Spain, spanning acute and convalescent COVID-19. Sample material is recorded as cDNA or gDNA derived from T cells, B-cell-depleted T cells, or PBMCs.

Per the study methods: Amplifying reference gene primers gave estimates of nucleated cell counts. The assay was immunoSEQ multiplex PCR, and TCRdb's table has in-frame clones only and misses some. The D gene and trimming were derived from the DNA, and the V and J assignments and clone size from that table. The sample includes roughly 240,000 clones, roughly nine tenths seen only once; the top ten take around 1.5%. After removal of 0 bases from V and 5 bases from J, the junction contained 8 bases not matched to a gene. Germline V gene lookup returns CDR1 SEHNR and CDR2 FQNEAQ (reference sequence). The CDR3 runs 18 residues.

Input material: peripheral blood. The clonotype originates from an older woman who had recovered from COVID-19. V gene TRBV7-9 combines with J gene TRBJ1-4; 11 bases line up with TRBD1. CDR3 in amino acids: CASSLAIPGQGGNEKLFF. The CDR3 DNA is TGTGCCAGCAGCTTAGCGATCCCGGGACAGGGGGGGAATGAAAAACTGTTTTTT.